One and the same sample provided the 26 T cell receptor beta chains below, sequenced in a study of cytomegalovirus exposure and HLA in healthy donors. The study ran its PCR with 60 Vbeta and 13 Jbeta primers. Clones were sequenced by immunoSEQ multiplex PCR, and TCRdb holds only the in-frame ones, with some missing. This sample yields around 53,000 clones, of which roughly 80% are seen a single time; 1.6% belongs to the top ten. The sequenced material came from PBMCs. The receptors derive from a man younger than 45 in good health and CMV-seronegative.

This clone was seen a few times. The chain employs TRBV12-5 and TRBJ2-5; 9 positions agree with TRBD2. J was trimmed by 0 bases and V by 1 base; bases with no gene match: 3. The CDR3 extends over 16 amino acids. The germline gives CDR1 LGHNT, CDR2 FRNRAP. CDR3 sequence (DNA): TGTGCTAGTGGTTTGGATAGCGGGAGTTACCAAGAGACCCAGTACTTC. Amino acids: CASGLDSGSYQETQYF. Using reference TRBV12-5 and TRBJ2-5 for the parts outside the CDR3, the full variable domain is DARVTQTPRHKVTEMGQEVTMRCQPILGHNTVFWYRQTMMQGLELLAYFRNRAPLDDSGMPKDRFSAEMPDATLATLKIQPSEPRDSAVYFCASGLDSGSYQETQYFGPGTRLLVL.

The CDR3 DNA reads TGTGCCAGCAGCTCCGGGGGATACTATGGCTACACCTTC. Residues: CASSSGGYYGYTF. The chain is built from TRBV7-3 and TRBJ1-2; D might be TRBD1 (5 bases). CDR3 length: 13 amino acids. Trimming removed 4 bases at V and 3 bases at J, with 9 bases between. Germline V gene data show CDR1 as SGHTA and CDR2 as FQGTGA.

The chain links TRBV2 to TRBJ2-3; 14 bases match TRBD2. Germline V gene data show CDR1 as SNHLY and CDR2 as FYNNEI. V was pared by 6 bases and J by 6 bases, with 2 bases of the junction left unmatched. The CDR3 has 14 amino acids. CDR3 coding DNA: TGTGCCAGCAGGAGGACTAGCGGGAGGGATACGCAGTATTTT. Translating gives CASRRTSGRDTQYF.

The gene calls are TRBV2 and TRBJ2-3, with D possibly TRBD1 on 6 matching bases. Trimming removed 3 bases from V and 3 bases from J, with 10 bases in between. CDR1 and CDR2 (germline): SNHLY, FYNNEI. CDR3 length equals 14 residues. This chain's CDR3 is CASSDRGRTDTQYF. The CDR3 DNA reads TGTGCCAGCAGTGACAGGGGTAGAACAGATACGCAGTATTTT. The full variable domain, its missing parts supplied by reference TRBV2 and TRBJ2-3, is EPEVTQTPSHQVTQMGQEVILRCVPISNHLYFYWYRQILGQKVEFLVSFYNNEISEKSEIFDDQFSVERPDGSNFTLKIRSTKLEDSAMYFCASSDRGRTDTQYFGPGTRLTVL.

The gene calls are TRBV6-6 and TRBJ2-3; 7 bases align to TRBD2. Germline loops: CDR1 MNHNY, CDR2 SVGAGI (reference sequence). With V trimmed by 11 bases and J by 4 bases, 12 bases remained unmatched. The CDR3 sequence is 14 residues long. The CDR3 DNA sequence: TGTGCCCATAAGGCCGAGCGGGAACCAGATACGCAGTATTTT. Protein sequence: CAHKAEREPDTQYF.

This chain links TRBV7-9 with TRBJ2-7; 9 bases are shared with TRBD2. Germline CDR1 SEHNR, CDR2 FQNEAQ (reference sequence). V was pared by 5 bases and J by 1 base, with 6 bases of the junction left unmatched. The CDR3 has 15 amino acids. CDR3 amino acids: CASSATSGSSYEQYF. CDR3 nucleotide sequence: TGTGCCAGCAGCGCGACTAGCGGCAGTTCCTACGAGCAGTACTTC.

V usage is TRBV6-6 and J usage is TRBJ2-6, with 7 nucleotides matching TRBD1. This CDR3 spans 15 amino acids. The V segment lost 6 bases and the J segment 2 bases; nucleotides outside the gene matches: 4. Germline values: CDR1 MNHNY, CDR2 SVGAGI (reference sequence). The CDR3 DNA sequence: TGTGCCAGCAGCGCGACAGGGACTGGGGCCAACGTCCTGACTTTC. This encodes CASSATGTGANVLTF.

The chain is built from TRBV30 and TRBJ1-4; no clear D. The V gene's germline CDR1 is GTSNPN and CDR2 SVGIG (reference sequence). CDR3 size: 15 residues. V lost 0 bases and J 0 bases, leaving 8 bases between the germline ends. The CDR3 sequence: CAWSVLESTNEKLFF. The CDR3 DNA sequence: TGTGCCTGGAGTGTACTAGAGTCAACTAATGAAAAACTGTTTTTT.

The chain links TRBV5-6 to TRBJ1-2, with 10 nucleotides matching TRBD1. The CDR3 sequence is 18 residues long. Germline assignment: CDR1 SGHDT and CDR2 YYEEEE. V lost 0 bases and J lost 8; bases outside the gene matches: 16. CDR3 sequence reads: CASSLVGTGVLVTGGYTF. The DNA of the CDR3 is TGTGCCAGCAGCTTGGTGGGGACAGGGGTCCTCGTGACCGGGGGCTACACCTTC.

The CDR3 sequence is CASSYSRRLSGNTIYF. The DNA for the CDR3 is TGTGCCAGCAGTTACTCAAGGCGACTCTCTGGAAACACCATATATTTT. The chain recombines TRBV6-5 with TRBJ1-3, with no clear D. There are 16 residues in the CDR3. Germline V gene data show CDR1 as MNHEY and CDR2 as SVGAGI. V dropped 0 bases and J dropped 0 bases, with 9 bases sitting between them.

This rearrangement joins TRBV5-1 to TRBJ1-3, with 10 bases matching TRBD1. Germline assignment: CDR1 SGHRS and CDR2 YFSETQ. The CDR3 consists of 16 residues. The V gene end was trimmed by 4 bases and the J gene end by 1 base; junction bases not matched to a gene: 5. CDR3 in DNA: TGCGCCAGCAGCACGGACAGGGGGACATCTGGAAACACCATATATTTT. This codes for CASSTDRGTSGNTIYF.

V and J are TRBV29-1 and TRBJ2-1; 10 nucleotides line up with TRBD1. This CDR3 is built from 13 residues. The J segment lost 8 bases and the V segment lost 5 bases, leaving 6 bases of the junction unmatched. CDR1 and CDR2 (germline): SQVTM, ANQGSEA. The CDR3 region is CSVNGQGGDEQFF. The CDR3 bases are TGCAGCGTTAACGGACAGGGGGGCGATGAGCAGTTCTTC.

In this sample, this clone turned up once. The gene calls are TRBV5-1 and TRBJ1-2; 7 nucleotides agree with TRBD1. V shed 4 bases and J 6 bases; nucleotides not matched to a gene: 12. The V gene's germline CDR1 is SGHRS and CDR2 YFSETQ. The CDR3 is 15 amino acids. The CDR3 sequence: CASSQTTGQVHGYTF. For the CDR3, the DNA is TGCGCCAGCAGCCAAACAACTGGACAGGTGCATGGCTACACCTTC.

The chain has TRBV28 and TRBJ2-7; 8 nucleotides line up with TRBD1. V shed 6 bases and J 6 bases; nucleotides not matched to a gene: 4. The CDR3 runs 12 residues. Germline V gives CDR1 MDHEN, CDR2 SYDVKM. The CDR3 reads CASRRTGLEQYF. In DNA, the CDR3 is TGTGCCAGCAGGCGGACAGGGCTCGAGCAGTACTTC. Full variable domain (outside the CDR3, taken from reference TRBV28 and TRBJ2-7): DVKVTQSSRYLVKRTGEKVFLECVQDMDHENMFWYRQDPGLGLRLIYFSYDVKMKEKGDIPEGYSVSREKKERFSLILESASTNQTSMYLCASRRTGLEQYFGPGTRLTVT.

This clone was seen more than once but under ten times. The rearrangement uses TRBV10-3 and TRBJ1-3; TRBD1 agrees at 8 bases. With 5 bases clipped from V and 7 bases from J, the junction kept 4 bases outside the gene matches. The CDR3 covers 13 residues. Germline loops: CDR1 ENHRY, CDR2 SYGVKD. CDR3 in amino acids: CAISQGASNTIYF. The CDR3 nucleotides read TGTGCCATCAGTCAGGGGGCGTCGAACACCATATATTTT.

This chain uses TRBV4-3 with TRBJ2-2; maybe TRBD2 (5 bases). V was cut by 1 base and J by 2 bases, with 11 bases left in between. The V gene's germline CDR1 is LGHNA and CDR2 YSLEER. The CDR3 sequence is 16 residues long. CDR3 nucleotide sequence: TGCGCCAGCAGCCAAGGTGGGAGTCCAAACACCGGGGAGCTGTTTTTT. Translating it yields CASSQGGSPNTGELFF.

By its share, this clone is medium-sized (0.01 to 0.1%). The CDR3 loop is CASSTGGYGDEQYF. As DNA, the CDR3 is TGTGCCAGCAGCACCGGGGGTTATGGCGACGAGCAGTACTTC. The genes are TRBV7-3 and TRBJ2-7; possible D gene TRBD2, 6 bases. Germline CDR1 and CDR2: SGHTA and FQGTGA. Trimming removed 5 bases at V and 5 bases at J, with 16 bases between. CDR3 length equals 14 residues.

V usage is TRBV6-5 and J usage is TRBJ1-5; 9 bases are shared with TRBD1. The length of the CDR3 is 16 residues. V gave up 4 bases and J gave up 6 bases; unmatched junction bases: 10. CDR1 and CDR2 (germline): MNHEY, SVGAGI. Here the CDR3 DNA reads TGTGCCAGCAGTTCCTTCACGGGACAGGGCGGTCAGCCCCAGCATTTT. Its protein product is CASSSFTGQGGQPQHF.

The CDR3 region is CAIRPGLASNEQFF. CDR3 nucleotides: TGTGCCATCAGGCCGGGACTAGCGAGCAATGAGCAGTTCTTC. The rearrangement uses TRBV10-3 and TRBJ2-1; 10 nucleotides agree with TRBD2. J gave up 6 bases and V 6 bases, and 5 bases lay outside the gene matches. The CDR3 extends over 14 amino acids. Germline V gives CDR1 ENHRY, CDR2 SYGVKD.

The chain employs TRBV5-8 and TRBJ1-5; D is ambiguous. The germline CDR1 and CDR2 sequences are SGHTS and YDEGEE. The CDR3 loop spans 9 amino acids. V was shortened by 7 bases and J by 10 bases, with 6 bases between the two germline ends. The CDR3 nucleotides read TGTGCCAGCCAATCCCCCCAGCATTTT. Translation gives CASQSPQHF.

This clone was observed a single time. The sample contains more than one DNA sequence encoding this CDR3. This chain uses TRBV19 with TRBJ2-1, with 9 bases lining up with TRBD2. The J segment lost 6 bases and the V segment lost 5 bases, leaving 2 bases of the junction unmatched. Germline CDR1 and CDR2: LNHDA and SQIVND (reference sequence). This CDR3 has 13 amino acids. CDR3 DNA sequence: TGTGCCAGTAGTTTAGCGGGAGTCAATGAGCAGTTCTTC. Its translation: CASSLAGVNEQFF.

This sequence joins TRBV7-9 and TRBJ1-2; unclear D gene. Trimming left V 5 bases short and J 4 bases short, with 14 bases between. The germline V gene encodes CDR1 SEHNR and CDR2 FQNEAQ (reference sequence). This CDR3 is 14 amino acids long. The CDR3, as DNA: TGTGCCAGCAGCACCTTAACAGAGATCTATGGCTACACCTTC. Its protein product is CASSTLTEIYGYTF.

The chain is built from TRBV29-1 and TRBJ2-7; perhaps TRBD1 as D (6 bases). This CDR3 has 12 amino acids. V gave up 2 bases and J gave up 7 bases, with 12 bases separating them. CDR1 is SQVTM, CDR2 ANQGSEA, per germline. The CDR3 DNA sequence: TGCAGCGTTGAATCGGACAGAGGGGAGCAGTACTTC. This codes for CSVESDRGEQYF.

The genes are TRBV6-6 and TRBJ1-5; D is possibly TRBD1 (6 bases). The V end lost 6 bases, the J end lost 3 bases, and 12 bases lay between the germline ends. The CDR3 extends over 14 amino acids. Germline V gene lookup returns CDR1 MNHNY and CDR2 SVGAGI (reference sequence). The CDR3 DNA sequence: TGTGCCAGCAGACTACAGGGCCTCAATCAGCCCCAGCATTTT. Its protein is CASRLQGLNQPQHF.

The V and J genes are TRBV28 and TRBJ2-5; D is perhaps TRBD1 (6 bases). Near its end, the DNA agrees better with TRBJ2-7, so the J call may be wrong. There are 13 residues in the CDR3. Germline loops: CDR1 MDHEN, CDR2 SYDVKM. The CDR3 is CASSLQGPYEQYF. The CDR3 DNA is TGTGCCAGCAGTCTCCAGGGGCCCTACGAGCAGTACTTC.

In DNA, the CDR3 is TGCGCCAGCAGCCCTACGGGACAGGGTTTTCTAGCCAAAAACATTCAGTACTTC. Encoded protein: CASSPTGQGFLAKNIQYF. The chain is built from TRBV4-3 and TRBJ2-4; 9 bases line up with TRBD1. Germline loops: CDR1 LGHNA, CDR2 YSLEER. This CDR3 comprises 18 residues. V gave up 4 bases and J gave up 0 bases; unmatched junction bases: 10.